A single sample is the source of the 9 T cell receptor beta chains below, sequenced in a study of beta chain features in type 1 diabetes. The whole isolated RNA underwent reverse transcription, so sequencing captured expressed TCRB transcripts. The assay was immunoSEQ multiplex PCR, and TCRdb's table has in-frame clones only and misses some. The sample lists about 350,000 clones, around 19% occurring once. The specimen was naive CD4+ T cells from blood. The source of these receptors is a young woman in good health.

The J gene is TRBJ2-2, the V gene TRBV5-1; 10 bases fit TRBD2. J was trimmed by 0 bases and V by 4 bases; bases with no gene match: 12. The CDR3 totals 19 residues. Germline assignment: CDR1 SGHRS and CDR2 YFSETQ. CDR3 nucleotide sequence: TGCGCCAGCAGCCCCAGAGCCAGGACTAGCGGAACGAACACCGGGGAGCTGTTTTTT. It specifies CASSPRARTSGTNTGELFF.

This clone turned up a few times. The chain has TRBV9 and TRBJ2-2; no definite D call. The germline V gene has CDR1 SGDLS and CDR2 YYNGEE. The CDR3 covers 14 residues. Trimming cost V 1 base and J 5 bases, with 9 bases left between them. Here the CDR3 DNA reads TGTGCCAGCAGCGTATTAGAGAGTACCGGGGAGCTGTTTTTT. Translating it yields CASSVLESTGELFF.

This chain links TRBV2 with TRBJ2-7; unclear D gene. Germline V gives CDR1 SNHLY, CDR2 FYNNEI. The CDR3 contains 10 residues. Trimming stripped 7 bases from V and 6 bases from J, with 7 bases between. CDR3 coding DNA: TGTGCCAGCACACAAACCGAGCAGTACTTC. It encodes CASTQTEQYF. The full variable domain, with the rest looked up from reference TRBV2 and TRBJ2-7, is EPEVTQTPSHQVTQMGQEVILRCVPISNHLYFYWYRQILGQKVEFLVSFYNNEISEKSEIFDDQFSVERPDGSNFTLKIRSTKLEDSAMYFCASTQTEQYFGPGTRLTVT.

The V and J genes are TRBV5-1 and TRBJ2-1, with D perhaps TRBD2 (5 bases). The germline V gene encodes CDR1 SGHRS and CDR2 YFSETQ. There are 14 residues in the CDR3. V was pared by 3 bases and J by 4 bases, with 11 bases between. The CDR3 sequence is CASSSGSTYNEQFF. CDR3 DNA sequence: TGCGCCAGCAGCTCGGGGAGTACGTACAATGAGCAGTTCTTC.

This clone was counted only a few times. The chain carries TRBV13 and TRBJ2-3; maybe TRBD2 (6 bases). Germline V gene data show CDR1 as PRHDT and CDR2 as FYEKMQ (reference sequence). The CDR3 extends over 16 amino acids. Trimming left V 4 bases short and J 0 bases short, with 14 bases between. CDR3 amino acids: CASSSEGTFSTDTQYF. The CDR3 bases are TGTGCCAGCAGCTCTGAGGGGACTTTTAGCACAGATACGCAGTATTTT.

The CDR3 sequence is CASSGGGHYEQYF. CDR3 coding DNA: TGTGCCAGCAGTGGCGGGGGGCATTACGAGCAGTACTTC. The J gene is TRBJ2-7, the V gene TRBV2; 8 bases align to TRBD2. The CDR3 runs to 13 residues. V lost 4 bases and J lost 4; bases outside the gene matches: 3. Germline CDR1 reads SNHLY; CDR2 reads FYNNEI.

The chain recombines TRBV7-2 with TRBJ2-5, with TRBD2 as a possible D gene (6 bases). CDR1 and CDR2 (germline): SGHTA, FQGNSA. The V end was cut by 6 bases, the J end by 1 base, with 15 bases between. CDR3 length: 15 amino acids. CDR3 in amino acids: CASSQMQGGQETQYF. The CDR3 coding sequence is TGTGCCAGCAGTCAAATGCAGGGAGGCCAAGAGACCCAGTACTTC.

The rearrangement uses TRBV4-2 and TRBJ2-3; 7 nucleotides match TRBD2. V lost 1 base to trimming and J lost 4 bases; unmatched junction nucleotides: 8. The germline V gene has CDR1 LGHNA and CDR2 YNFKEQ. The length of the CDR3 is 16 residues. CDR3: CASSQAGGGSSDTQYF. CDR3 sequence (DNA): TGTGCCAGCAGCCAAGCTGGGGGAGGGTCTTCAGATACGCAGTATTTT.

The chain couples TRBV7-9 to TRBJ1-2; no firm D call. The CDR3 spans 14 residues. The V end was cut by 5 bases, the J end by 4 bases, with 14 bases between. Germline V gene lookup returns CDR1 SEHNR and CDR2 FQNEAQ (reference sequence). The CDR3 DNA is TGTGCCAGCAGCGCTAGGCCCTCTGGCTATGGCTACACCTTC. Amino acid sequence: CASSARPSGYGYTF.